Each of the 22 T cell receptor beta chains below was sequenced from the same sample in a study of Graves' ophthalmopathy and Graves' hyperthyroidism. RNA transcripts were the template, and TCR beta CDR3 regions were amplified from them. First-round RT-PCR used HTBI primers; second-round multiplex PCR followed. TCRdb called the multiplex PCR reads again in MiXCR, with one record for every CDR3 protein. In the table there are hundreds of thousands of distinct CDR3 sequences, around 40% of which are singletons. Sequencing input: peripheral blood. The receptors derive from an adult man with Graves' ophthalmopathy.

This clonotype has just one count. J is TRBJ2-2 and V is TRBV10-3; unclear D gene. Trimming took 6 bases from V and 1 from J, leaving 6 bases between them. Germline V lookup: CDR1 ENHRY, CDR2 SYGVKD. The CDR3 covers 13 residues. The CDR3 DNA is TGTGCCATCAGCCCCGGGAACACCGGGGAGCTGTTTTTT. Translated: CAISPGNTGELFF.

The V gene is TRBV25-1, the J gene TRBJ1-1; 9 positions match TRBD1. CDR3 size: 15 residues. Germline V gives CDR1 MGHDK, CDR2 SYGVNS. V lost 6 bases, J lost 3 bases, and 8 bases stayed unmatched. CDR3 in amino acids: CASRDHRTGDTEAFF. The CDR3 nucleotides read TGTGCCAGCAGGGATCATCGGACAGGGGACACTGAAGCTTTCTTT.

This clonotype was observed a few times. The chain carries TRBV7-2 and TRBJ1-5; tentative D call: TRBD1 (6 bases). The V gene's germline CDR1 is SGHTA and CDR2 FQGNSA. Trimming pared 1 base from V and 7 bases from J, leaving 20 bases between. There are 17 residues in the CDR3. The CDR3 protein is CASSLEGGGRPGQPQHF. The DNA of the CDR3 is TGTGCCAGCAGCTTAGAGGGGGGCGGGAGGCCGGGCCAGCCCCAGCATTTT.

This clonotype was seen only a few times. V gene TRBV10-3 combines with J gene TRBJ1-6, with a possible D match to TRBD1 (6 bases). The CDR3 is 15 amino acids. The V end was cut by 10 bases, the J end by 6 bases, with 19 bases between. Germline V CDR1 and CDR2: ENHRY, SYGVKD. For the CDR3, the DNA is TGTGCCAGCATTGCAGGGGTTAGAGGTAATTCACCCCTCCACTTT. It yields the protein CASIAGVRGNSPLHF.

Concerning this clonotype itself: Germline and junction disagree at one end, which may indicate a read error. The J gene is TRBJ2-7, the V gene TRBV10-3; TRBD1 agrees at 12 bases. Per germline, CDR1 ENHRY and CDR2 SYGVKD. CDR3 length: 17 amino acids. The CDR3 is CASSSYRDRGLIHEQYF. The DNA of the CDR3 is TGTGCCAGCAGTTCGTACCGGGACAGGGGGCTGATCCACGAGCAGTACTTC.

This clonotype was detected ten times or more. This chain links TRBV25-1 with TRBJ2-7, with a possible D match to TRBD1 (6 bases). Germline V gene sequence: CDR1 MGHDK, CDR2 SYGVNS. V shed 1 base and J shed 6 bases, with 7 bases lying between them. The CDR3 spans 12 residues. For the CDR3, the DNA is TGTGCCAGCAGTGAATCAGGGGCCGAGCAGTACTTC. This translates into CASSESGAEQYF.

V and J are TRBV25-1 and TRBJ2-2; D is ambiguous. The CDR3 contains 14 residues. CDR1 is MGHDK and CDR2 is SYGVNS in the germline V gene. Between the trimmed V and J ends, which lost 6 bases and 6 bases, there was a span of 14 bases. CDR3 in DNA: TGTGCCAGCAGCCAAGATTGGCGTGCCGGGGAGCTGTTTTTT. This codes for CASSQDWRAGELFF.

This clonotype was seen a handful of times. This sequence joins TRBV7-9 and TRBJ1-1; 9 nucleotides line up with TRBD1. The germline CDR1 and CDR2 sequences are SEHNR and FQNEAQ (reference sequence). V was pared by 7 bases and J by 2 bases, with 26 bases of the junction left unmatched. There are 21 residues in the CDR3. This CDR3 reads CASNLRGTGSNLRTENTEAFF. DNA of the CDR3: TGTGCCAGCAACCTAAGGGGGACAGGGTCTAATCTGCGAACGGAAAACACTGAAGCTTTCTTT. Filled out from reference TRBV7-9 and TRBJ1-1, the complete variable domain reads DTGVSQNPRHKITKRGQNVTFRCDPISEHNRLYWYRQTLGQGPEFLTYFQNEAQLEKSRLLSDRFSAERPKGSFSTLEIQRTEQGDSAMYLCASNLRGTGSNLRTENTEAFFGQGTRLTVV.

As to this clonotype: A much larger clone differs by one base, so this may be a read error. This chain links TRBV2 with TRBJ2-7; 11 bases align to TRBD2. The CDR3 has 15 residues. The germline V gene encodes CDR1 SNHLY and CDR2 FYNNEI. The CDR3 DNA reads as TGTGCCAGCAGCGTAGGTAGCGGGAGGGCGTACGGGCAGTACTTC. Its protein product is CASSVGSGRAYGQYF.

V gene TRBV19 combines with J gene TRBJ2-7, with D perhaps matching TRBD1 (5 bases). Trimming cost V 10 bases and J 3 bases, with 10 bases left between them. The CDR3 consists of 11 residues. Germline-derived CDR1 and CDR2 are LNHDA and SQIVND (reference sequence). CDR3: CATTDLYEQYF. DNA for the CDR3: TGTGCCACGACAGATCTCTACGAGCAGTACTTC.

The chain combines TRBV25-1 with TRBJ1-6, with D possibly TRBD1 on 5 matching bases. V lost 6 bases to trimming and J lost 0 bases, with 9 bases between them. The CDR3 runs to 15 residues. CDR1 MGHDK and CDR2 SYGVNS come from the germline V gene. The CDR3 DNA follows: TGTGCCAGCAGGACAGAGAGCTCCTATAATTCACCCCTCCACTTT. This codes for CASRTESSYNSPLHF. Using reference TRBV25-1 and TRBJ1-6 for the parts outside the CDR3, the full variable domain is EADIYQTPRYLVIGTGKKITLECSQTMGHDKMYWYQQDPGMELHLIHYSYGVNSTEKGDLSSESTVSRIRTEHFPLTLESARPSHTSQYLCASRTESSYNSPLHFGNGTRLTVT.

This chain connects TRBV2 to TRBJ1-3; D is unclear. The germline V gene has CDR1 SNHLY and CDR2 FYNNEI. The CDR3 contains 13 residues. V lost 6 bases and J lost 4, with 10 bases in between. The DNA of the CDR3 is TGTGCCAGCAGGACTAGCGGGGGAAACACCATATATTTT. Translating gives CASRTSGGNTIYF.

The CDR3 sequence: CAWNGHYAEDQPQHF. The DNA for the CDR3 is TGTGCCTGGAACGGACATTACGCTGAAGATCAGCCCCAGCATTTT. This chain uses TRBV2 with TRBJ1-5, with a tentative D call TRBD1 (5 bases). The V end was cut by 11 bases, the J end by 5 bases, with 22 bases between. The CDR3 consists of 15 residues. Germline-derived CDR1 and CDR2 are SNHLY and FYNNEI.

Ten or more counts support this clonotype. The chain joins TRBV19 to TRBJ2-7; 7 nucleotides align to TRBD2. The CDR3 spans 14 residues. Germline lookup yields CDR1 LNHDA and CDR2 SQIVND (reference sequence). The trim removed 4 bases at V and 5 bases at J, leaving 8 bases unmatched. The CDR3 reads CASSKLSGQDEQYF. The CDR3 nucleotides read TGTGCCAGTAGTAAACTTAGCGGGCAGGACGAGCAGTACTTC.

Of note for this clonotype: A much larger clonotype is one base distant, so this may be a read error. The J gene is TRBJ1-5, the V gene TRBV24-1, with 8 nucleotides matching TRBD1. The V gene's germline CDR1 is KGHDR and CDR2 SFDVKD. The CDR3 loop spans 14 amino acids. V trimming: 6 bases; J trimming: 4 bases; junction bases outside the gene matches: 4. Here the CDR3 DNA reads TGTGCCACCAGTTTCGGGACAGGAAATCAGCCCCAGCATTTT. This sequence encodes CATSFGTGNQPQHF.

The chain combines TRBV29-1 with TRBJ2-7; 10 nucleotides line up with TRBD1. V shed 7 bases, J shed 7 bases, and the junction held 13 bases outside the gene matches. Germline V CDR1 and CDR2: SQVTM, ANQGSEA. There are 14 residues in the CDR3. The CDR3 loop is CSAVLTGGYNEQYF. The CDR3, as DNA: TGCAGCGCGGTACTGACAGGGGGCTACAATGAGCAGTACTTC.

The chain joins TRBV20-1 to TRBJ2-7; TRBD2 matches at 15 bases. CDR1 DFQATT and CDR2 SNEGSKA come from the germline V gene (reference sequence). V was pared by 5 bases and J by 7 bases, with 9 bases of the junction left unmatched. The CDR3 loop spans 15 amino acids. CDR3 nucleotide sequence: TGCAGTGCTTTGACCTGGGGACTAGCGGGAGGTGAGCAGTACTTC. As protein: CSALTWGLAGGEQYF.

V usage is TRBV20-1 and J usage is TRBJ2-7; weak D call: TRBD2 (6 bases). Per the germline V gene, CDR1 is DFQATT and CDR2 is SNEGSKA (reference sequence). This CDR3 has 14 amino acids. Between the trimmed V and J ends, which lost 5 bases and 0 bases, there was a span of 14 bases. DNA of the CDR3: TGCAGTGCTCTAAACCGGGACTTCTCCTACGAGCAGTACTTC. The encoded protein is CSALNRDFSYEQYF.

Details on this clonotype: A read error may explain this, as a much larger clone is one base away. This chain links TRBV7-9 with TRBJ1-6; no firm D call. The V end lost 6 bases, the J end lost 10 bases, and 16 bases lay between the germline ends. Looked up from germline, CDR1 is SEHNR and CDR2 is FQNEAQ (reference sequence). There are 14 residues in the CDR3. The CDR3 sequence is CASSAPGSTSPLHF. DNA for the CDR3: TGTGCCAGCAGTGCACCCGGGTCAACATCACCCCTCCACTTT.

The chain combines TRBV9 with TRBJ2-2; 8 bases align to TRBD1. This CDR3 has 17 amino acids. V lost 1 base, J lost 6 bases, and 11 bases stayed unmatched. Germline assignment: CDR1 SGDLS and CDR2 YYNGEE. This CDR3 reads CASSVTGQALSAGELFF. DNA of the CDR3: TGTGCCAGCAGCGTAACGGGACAGGCCTTAAGTGCCGGGGAGCTGTTTTTT.

The rearrangement joins TRBV6-1 to TRBJ1-2; TRBD1 matches at 8 bases. V was pared by 8 bases and J by 8 bases, with 16 bases of the junction left unmatched. Per the germline V gene, CDR1 is MNHNS and CDR2 is SASEGT. CDR3 size: 15 residues. The CDR3 loop reads CASSPQGQVFVGYTF. CDR3 DNA: TGTGCCAGCTCACCACAGGGACAGGTTTTCGTGGGCTACACCTTC.

This clonotype showed up just a few times. The chain uses TRBV9 and TRBJ1-1, with D maybe TRBD1 (5 bases). Germline assignment: CDR1 SGDLS and CDR2 YYNGEE. CDR3 length equals 13 residues. The V end lost 3 bases, the J end lost 5 bases, and 11 bases lay between the germline ends. This chain's CDR3 is CASSASQGTEAFF. DNA for the CDR3: TGTGCCAGCAGCGCAAGTCAGGGTACTGAAGCTTTCTTT.